A selection of T cell receptor beta chains follows, all from one sample in a study of graft-versus-host responses after intestinal transplantation. Their specific antigens are unknown. TCRdb's table, derived via immunoSEQ multiplex PCR, lists solely in-frame clones and lacks some. This sample has some 80,000 clones, with roughly 90% found just once. The sequences come from unstimulated CD8+ T cells sorted from spleen or lymph node cells, collected before transplant. The receptor source for this set is a human donor who was the organ donor for an intestinal transplant. Each CDR3 is given with its conserved first and last residue. D genes are given only for firm matches. For some rows the clone size is stated as once, few or many, or as a class when expanded; others skip it.

V gene: TRBV5-8
D gene: -
J gene: TRBJ2-1
clone size: -
CDR3 DNA: TGTGCCAGCAGCTTGGGTACGAGGGTGGATGAGCAGTTCTTC
CDR3 protein: CASSLGTRVDEQFF

V gene: TRBV6-5
D gene: -
J gene: TRBJ1-2
clone size: -
CDR3 DNA: TGTGCCAGCAGTTGGTCGGGGGGGGACGGCTACACCTTC
CDR3 protein: CASSWSGGDGYTF

V gene: TRBV4-1
D gene: -
J gene: TRBJ2-2
clone size: -
CDR3 DNA: TGCGCCAGCAGCCAACTGGGCACGGGGGCCGGGGAGCTGTTTTTT
CDR3 protein: CASSQLGTGAGELFF

V gene: TRBV29-1
D gene: -
J gene: TRBJ1-1
clone size: -
CDR3 DNA: TGCAGCGTAACATTGAACACTGAAGCTTTCTTT
CDR3 protein: CSVTLNTEAFF

V gene: TRBV5-1
D gene: -
J gene: TRBJ2-3
clone size: few
CDR3 DNA: TGCGCCAGCAGCCCGACACTCGGTGCAGATACGCAGTATTTT
CDR3 protein: CASSPTLGADTQYF

V gene: TRBV2
D gene: TRBD1
J gene: TRBJ1-1
clone size: -
CDR3 DNA: TGTGCCAGCAGTGAAGATGACAGGGAGTACACTGAAGCTTTCTTT
CDR3 protein: CASSEDDREYTEAFF

V gene: TRBV4-1
D gene: -
J gene: TRBJ1-1
clone size: -
CDR3 DNA: TGCGCCAGCACCGGTGGGACTGAAGCTTTCTTT
CDR3 protein: CASTGGTEAFF

V gene: TRBV9
D gene: -
J gene: TRBJ2-1
clone size: once
CDR3 DNA: TGTGCCAGCAGCGTAGGGAACGGGGTATACAATGAGCAGTTCTTC
CDR3 protein: CASSVGNGVYNEQFF

V gene: TRBV4-1
D gene: -
J gene: TRBJ2-3
clone size: -
CDR3 DNA: TGCGCCAGCAGCCTTGACACAACCACAGATACGCAGTATTTT
CDR3 protein: CASSLDTTTDTQYF

V gene: TRBV7-2
D gene: -
J gene: TRBJ2-3
clone size: -
CDR3 DNA: TGTGCCAGCAGCTTAGGTGTTAGCTTTAGCACAGATACGCAGTATTTT
CDR3 protein: CASSLGVSFSTDTQYF

V gene: TRBV19
D gene: TRBD1
J gene: TRBJ2-7
clone size: -
CDR3 DNA: TGTGCCAGTAGTTGGGGACAGGGTGACTACGAGCAGTACTTC
CDR3 protein: CASSWGQGDYEQYF

V gene: TRBV4-1
D gene: TRBD2
J gene: TRBJ2-2
clone size: -
CDR3 DNA: TGCGCCAGCAGCCCGGGACTAGATAACACCGGGGAGCTGTTTTTT
CDR3 protein: CASSPGLDNTGELFF

V gene: TRBV9
D gene: -
J gene: TRBJ2-1
clone size: -
CDR3 DNA: TGTGCCAGCAGTGCTGCAGGTGACGAGCAGTTCTTC
CDR3 protein: CASSAAGDEQFF

V gene: TRBV5-1
D gene: TRBD1
J gene: TRBJ2-7
clone size: -
CDR3 DNA: TGCGCCAGCAGCTTGATACAGGGGCCCCCCTACGAGCAGTACTTC
CDR3 protein: CASSLIQGPPYEQYF

V gene: TRBV13
D gene: TRBD2
J gene: TRBJ2-2
clone size: -
CDR3 DNA: TGTGCCAGCAGCTCTGGGGGACTAGCGGGAGGAGTTTATACCGGGGAGCTGTTTTTT
CDR3 protein: CASSSGGLAGGVYTGELFF

V gene: TRBV7-2
D gene: -
J gene: TRBJ1-1
clone size: -
CDR3 DNA: TGTGCCAGCAGCACTGACCCAGGGAACACTGAAGCTTTCTTT
CDR3 protein: CASSTDPGNTEAFF

V gene: TRBV11-2
D gene: TRBD1
J gene: TRBJ1-2
clone size: -
CDR3 DNA: TGTGCCAGCAGCCTAACAGGGGATCTCTATGGCTACACCTTC
CDR3 protein: CASSLTGDLYGYTF

V gene: TRBV2
D gene: TRBD1
J gene: TRBJ2-2
clone size: -
CDR3 DNA: TGTGCCAGCAGCGGTATGACAGGGACCGGGGAGCTGTTTTTT
CDR3 protein: CASSGMTGTGELFF

V gene: TRBV6-1
D gene: -
J gene: TRBJ2-3
clone size: -
CDR3 DNA: TGTGCCAGCAGTGAAAGAGGGGGCACAGATACGCAGTATTTT
CDR3 protein: CASSERGGTDTQYF

V gene: TRBV12-5
D gene: -
J gene: TRBJ2-3
clone size: -
CDR3 DNA: TGTGCTAGTGGTTTGCTCCTACCGTTCAGGGCTATAGCAGATACGCAGTATTTT
CDR3 protein: CASGLLLPFRAIADTQYF

V gene: TRBV5-6
D gene: TRBD1
J gene: TRBJ2-3
clone size: -
CDR3 DNA: TGTGCCAGCAGCTTGGCAGATGGGACAGACACAGATACGCAGTATTTT
CDR3 protein: CASSLADGTDTDTQYF

V gene: TRBV4-1
D gene: -
J gene: TRBJ1-1
clone size: -
CDR3 DNA: TGCGCCAGCAGCCAAGAGGGGCTTCGTACTGAAGCTTTCTTT
CDR3 protein: CASSQEGLRTEAFF

V gene: TRBV7-9
D gene: -
J gene: TRBJ2-3
clone size: -
CDR3 DNA: TGTGCCAGCAGCTCAACCGTAGCGGACGGGATCTCTAGCACAGATACGCAGTATTTT
CDR3 protein: CASSSTVADGISSTDTQYF

V gene: TRBV7-8
D gene: -
J gene: TRBJ2-3
clone size: once
CDR3 DNA: TGTGCCAGCAGCTTCATCCCAGTCACAGATACGCAGTATTTT
CDR3 protein: CASSFIPVTDTQYF

V gene: TRBV19
D gene: -
J gene: TRBJ2-7
clone size: -
CDR3 DNA: TGTGCCAGTAGTATAAATCTAGACGGGGAGCAGTACTTC
CDR3 protein: CASSINLDGEQYF

V gene: TRBV27
D gene: TRBD1
J gene: TRBJ2-1
clone size: -
CDR3 DNA: TGTGCCAGCAGTTTCTCCTCGACAGGGTACAATGAGCAGTTCTTC
CDR3 protein: CASSFSSTGYNEQFF

V gene: TRBV2
D gene: -
J gene: TRBJ2-2
clone size: -
CDR3 DNA: TGTGCCAGCAGTGACGTCGGCCTTAGCGGTCCAGAAAGCGGGGAGCTGTTTTTT
CDR3 protein: CASSDVGLSGPESGELFF

V gene: TRBV7-6
D gene: TRBD1
J gene: TRBJ2-3
clone size: -
CDR3 DNA: TGTGCCAGCAGCCCGGGACAGTCGGTGGATACGCAGTATTTT
CDR3 protein: CASSPGQSVDTQYF

V gene: TRBV27
D gene: -
J gene: TRBJ2-7
clone size: -
CDR3 DNA: TGTGCCAGCAGTTTATGGTTTCCCTACGAGCAGTACTTC
CDR3 protein: CASSLWFPYEQYF

V gene: TRBV5-1
D gene: TRBD1
J gene: TRBJ2-5
clone size: -
CDR3 DNA: TGCGCCAGCAGCTGGGACAGGTCGGGGGAGACCCAGTACTTC
CDR3 protein: CASSWDRSGETQYF

V gene: TRBV4-1
D gene: -
J gene: TRBJ2-5
clone size: -
CDR3 DNA: TGCGCCAGCAGCCAAGAACAGACTAGTTCGGAGGAGACCCAGTACTTC
CDR3 protein: CASSQEQTSSEETQYF

V gene: TRBV7-8
D gene: TRBD1
J gene: TRBJ1-2
clone size: -
CDR3 DNA: TGTGCCAGCAGCCCAAGGGGACAGGACTATGGCTACACCTTC
CDR3 protein: CASSPRGQDYGYTF

V gene: TRBV6-1
D gene: -
J gene: TRBJ1-2
clone size: -
CDR3 DNA: TGTGCCAGCAGTGGGCGCGGGGGCCCCGTTGTGGGTGGCTACACCTTC
CDR3 protein: CASSGRGGPVVGGYTF

V gene: TRBV5-1
D gene: TRBD2
J gene: TRBJ2-5
clone size: -
CDR3 DNA: TGCGCCAGCAGCCCAGGCGGGACTAAGCAAGAGACCCAGTACTTC
CDR3 protein: CASSPGGTKQETQYF

V gene: TRBV7-2
D gene: TRBD1
J gene: TRBJ2-7
clone size: -
CDR3 DNA: TGTGCCAGCAGCTTTGGGACAGGGGGGGACGAGCAGTACTTC
CDR3 protein: CASSFGTGGDEQYF

V gene: TRBV1
D gene: -
J gene: TRBJ2-5
clone size: -
CDR3 DNA: TGCACCAGCAGCCAAAAGATCGCGCAGGGGTGGAAGACCCAGTACTTC
CDR3 protein: CTSSQKIAQGWKTQYF

V gene: TRBV14
D gene: TRBD2
J gene: TRBJ2-1
clone size: -
CDR3 DNA: TGTGCCAGCAGCCAAGAACTAGCGTGGATCAATGAGCAGTTCTTC
CDR3 protein: CASSQELAWINEQFF

V gene: TRBV5-1
D gene: TRBD1
J gene: TRBJ2-7
clone size: -
CDR3 DNA: TGCGCCAGCACCCTATGGACAGGGAACTACGAGCAGTACTTC
CDR3 protein: CASTLWTGNYEQYF

V gene: TRBV4-1
D gene: TRBD2
J gene: TRBJ2-3
clone size: -
CDR3 DNA: TGCGCCAGCAGCCACCGGTGGGTAGCGGGGAGCACAGATACGCAGTATTTT
CDR3 protein: CASSHRWVAGSTDTQYF

V gene: TRBV7-9
D gene: TRBD2
J gene: TRBJ2-7
clone size: -
CDR3 DNA: TGTGCCAGCAGCCGGAGTTCTATAGAGTCGGCGGGGGGGCACTACGAGCAGTACTTC
CDR3 protein: CASSRSSIESAGGHYEQYF

V gene: TRBV4-1
D gene: TRBD1
J gene: TRBJ2-7
clone size: -
CDR3 DNA: TGCGCCAGCAGCCAAGGTCAGGGGGCGTTTGACGAGCAGTACTTC
CDR3 protein: CASSQGQGAFDEQYF

V gene: TRBV6-5
D gene: -
J gene: TRBJ1-1
clone size: -
CDR3 DNA: TGTGCCAGCAGTGAAGTTTTGACAGCTGAAGCTTTCTTT
CDR3 protein: CASSEVLTAEAFF

V gene: TRBV18
D gene: -
J gene: TRBJ2-7
clone size: -
CDR3 DNA: TGTGCCAGCTCACCACCGGGGTTGGGGGGCTCCTACGAGCAGTACTTC
CDR3 protein: CASSPPGLGGSYEQYF

V gene: TRBV6-5
D gene: -
J gene: TRBJ1-2
clone size: -
CDR3 DNA: TGTGCCAGCAGTTCCCTTGGGGGGCACGATGGCTACACCTTC
CDR3 protein: CASSSLGGHDGYTF

V gene: TRBV9
D gene: -
J gene: TRBJ2-7
clone size: -
CDR3 DNA: TGTGCCAGCAGCGTAGCTGGCGGGGGCTCATCCTACGAGCAGTACTTC
CDR3 protein: CASSVAGGGSSYEQYF

V gene: TRBV5-1
D gene: TRBD2
J gene: TRBJ2-2
clone size: -
CDR3 DNA: TGCGCCAGCTCCCATCTGACTAGCCTGAACACCGGGGAGCTGTTTTTT
CDR3 protein: CASSHLTSLNTGELFF

V gene: TRBV5-6
D gene: -
J gene: TRBJ2-7
clone size: -
CDR3 DNA: TGTGCCAGCAGCTTAACAGGGTCTTGGCAGTACTTC
CDR3 protein: CASSLTGSWQYF

V gene: TRBV4-1
D gene: TRBD1
J gene: TRBJ1-2
clone size: -
CDR3 DNA: TGCGCCAGCAGCCTCCTAATCCCCCGACAGGGACCCCCCAACTATGGCTACACCTTC
CDR3 protein: CASSLLIPRQGPPNYGYTF

V gene: TRBV27
D gene: TRBD1
J gene: TRBJ2-7
clone size: -
CDR3 DNA: TGTGCCAGCAGCCCGGGACAGGGTGGCGAGCAGTACTTC
CDR3 protein: CASSPGQGGEQYF

V gene: TRBV6-1
D gene: -
J gene: TRBJ2-7
clone size: -
CDR3 DNA: TGTGCCAGCAGTGAAGGTAGACAGGACTACGAGCAGTACTTC
CDR3 protein: CASSEGRQDYEQYF

V gene: TRBV7-9
D gene: TRBD2
J gene: TRBJ2-1
clone size: -
CDR3 DNA: TGTGCCAGCAGCTTATTAGGTCTAGCGGGGTCCTCCTACAATGAGCAGTTCTTC
CDR3 protein: CASSLLGLAGSSYNEQFF

V gene: TRBV5-8
D gene: -
J gene: TRBJ2-5
clone size: -
CDR3 DNA: TGTGCCAGCAGCCAAGGGTCTGGGTACCAAGAGACCCAGTACTTC
CDR3 protein: CASSQGSGYQETQYF

V gene: TRBV30
D gene: -
J gene: TRBJ1-2
clone size: -
CDR3 DNA: TGTGCCTACCGAGACCGTAGAAGACCATTCTATGGCTACACCTTC
CDR3 protein: CAYRDRRRPFYGYTF

V gene: TRBV6-5
D gene: TRBD1
J gene: TRBJ2-1
clone size: -
CDR3 DNA: TGTGCCAGCAGTTACTCCGGGACAGGGGGCGATGAGCAGTTCTTC
CDR3 protein: CASSYSGTGGDEQFF

V gene: TRBV9
D gene: TRBD2
J gene: TRBJ2-7
clone size: -
CDR3 DNA: TGTGCCAGCAGCTTGGGACTAGTCCCCTACGAGCAGTACTTC
CDR3 protein: CASSLGLVPYEQYF